One and the same sample provided the 32 T cell receptor beta chains below, sequenced in a study of blood T cell repertoires in COVID-19. Here immunoSEQ multiplex PCR was the method, and the copy in TCRdb shows in-frame clones only, minus some. The sample yields roughly 230,000 clones, roughly 89% seen once. Sequenced material: peripheral blood. The source of these receptors is a woman between 40 and 50 years old who had recovered from COVID-19.

The rearrangement uses TRBV6-1 and TRBJ2-4; tentative D call: TRBD2 (6 bases). Looked up from germline, CDR1 is MNHNS and CDR2 is SASEGT. This CDR3 contains 15 residues. Trimming stripped 1 base from V and 5 bases from J, with 12 bases between. The CDR3 DNA reads as TGTGCCAGCAGTGAAGGGTGGTGGGGGGAAAACATTCAGTACTTC. This gives the protein CASSEGWWGENIQYF.

As DNA, the CDR3 is TGTGCCAGCAGCTTCGGCAGGACCTACAATGAGCAGTTCTTC. Amino acid sequence: CASSFGRTYNEQFF. The chain uses TRBV11-3 and TRBJ2-1; D uncertain. The V gene's germline CDR1 is SGHNT and CDR2 YENEEA. The CDR3 has 14 amino acids. Trimming stripped 3 bases from V and 2 bases from J, with 8 bases between. Supplemented by reference TRBV11-3 and TRBJ2-1, the full variable domain reads EAGVVQSPRYKIIEKKQPVAFWCNPISGHNTLYWYLQNLGQGPELLIRYENEEAVDDSQLPKDRFSAERLKGVDSTLKIQPAELGDSAVYLCASSFGRTYNEQFFGPGTRLTVL.

The chain links TRBV11-2 to TRBJ2-1, with TRBD2 identical over 7 bases. J was trimmed by 7 bases and V by 1 base; bases with no gene match: 16. The germline gives CDR1 SGHAT, CDR2 FQNNGV. This CDR3 is built from 18 residues. The CDR3 here is CASSLAPIAGHTPNEQFF. The DNA of the CDR3 is TGTGCCAGCAGCTTAGCCCCCATAGCGGGTCATACCCCTAATGAGCAGTTCTTC.

The V gene is TRBV6-5, the J gene TRBJ2-7; tentatively, D is TRBD2 (5 bases). Germline CDR1 and CDR2: MNHEY and SVGAGI. Trimming removed 8 bases at V and 6 bases at J, with 11 bases between. The CDR3 contains 11 residues. The CDR3, as DNA: TGTGCCAGCTCTGAGGGTTCCGAGCAGTACTTC. Its protein is CASSEGSEQYF.

The chain joins TRBV3-1 (or the pseudogene TRBV3-2) to TRBJ1-2; D is ambiguous. Germline CDR1 LGHDT, CDR2 YNNKEL (reference sequence). CDR3 length: 16 residues. Trimming left V 4 bases short and J 7 bases short, with 22 bases between. CDR3 bases: TGTGCCAGCAGCCTTATCCCTAGTCGGGGAGGAACTGGCTACACCTTC. It is translated as CASSLIPSRGGTGYTF.

The chain carries TRBV2 and TRBJ2-7, with 9 nucleotides matching TRBD1. The length of the CDR3 is 14 residues. Germline V gene data show CDR1 as SNHLY and CDR2 as FYNNEI. After removal of 6 bases from V and 5 bases from J, the junction contained 8 bases not matched to a gene. The CDR3 DNA is TGTGCCAGCAGGAACCGACAGGGGGGCGACGAGCAGTACTTC. It specifies CASRNRQGGDEQYF.

The chain recombines TRBV11-2 with TRBJ2-3; D not resolved. Trimming took off 1 base at V and 2 bases at J, with 10 bases between the two ends. The germline V gene encodes CDR1 SGHAT and CDR2 FQNNGV. The CDR3 has 15 residues. CDR3 DNA sequence: TGTGCCAGCAGCTTAGGCCTAACCGTCACAGATACGCAGTATTTT. Translating it yields CASSLGLTVTDTQYF.

This chain links TRBV18 with TRBJ1-2; 8 bases are shared with TRBD1. After removal of 6 bases from V and 8 bases from J, the junction contained 17 bases not matched to a gene. CDR3 length: 16 residues. CDR1 is KGHSH and CDR2 is LQKENI in the germline V gene. The CDR3 DNA is TGTGCCAGCTCGTACTTTGATCCGGGACAGGCTATAGGCTACACCTTC. Translated, it gives CASSYFDPGQAIGYTF.

The rearrangement uses TRBV28 and TRBJ1-2, with TRBD1 matching over 10 bases. V lost 4 bases to trimming and J lost 6 bases; unmatched junction nucleotides: 11. This CDR3 has 16 amino acids. From germline, CDR1 is MDHEN and CDR2 SYDVKM. The CDR3 coding sequence is TGTGCCAGCAGTTACCAGTTTGGGACAGGGGTGAATGGCTACACCTTC. It encodes CASSYQFGTGVNGYTF.

The CDR3 nucleotides read TGTGCCAGCAGCTGGGACAACAACAATGAGCAGTTCTTC. Encoded protein: CASSWDNNNEQFF. The chain uses TRBV7-7 and TRBJ2-1; perhaps TRBD1 as D (6 bases). CDR1 is SSHAT and CDR2 is FNYEAQ in the germline V gene (reference sequence). V lost 4 bases and J 5 bases, leaving 9 bases between the germline ends. The CDR3 loop spans 13 amino acids. Looking up the rest from reference TRBV7-7 and TRBJ2-1 gives the full variable domain: GAGVSQSPRYKVTKRGQDVTLRCDPISSHATLYWYQQALGQGPEFLTYFNYEAQPDKSGLPSDRFSAERPEGSISTLTIQRTEQRDSAMYRCASSWDNNNEQFFGPGTRLTVL.

V and J are TRBV3-1 (or the pseudogene TRBV3-2) and TRBJ2-7; 15 bases match TRBD2. The CDR3 runs 16 residues. Germline trimming cut 4 bases from V and 6 bases from J; bases unmatched to any gene: 7. CDR1 is LGHDT and CDR2 is YNNKEL in the germline V gene (reference sequence). The CDR3 reads CASSPGLAGGPREQYV. In nucleotides, the CDR3 is TGTGCCAGCAGCCCTGGACTAGCGGGAGGGCCCCGCGAGCAGTACGTC.

The sample holds a few counts of this clone. This sequence joins TRBV6-2 or TRBV6-3 and TRBJ2-6, with no clear D. Germline V gives CDR1 MNHEY, CDR2 SVGEGT. The V end lost 2 bases, the J end lost 4 bases, and 12 bases lay between the germline ends. The CDR3 totals 16 residues. This CDR3 reads CASSYGWASGANVLTF. The CDR3 nucleotides read TGTGCCAGCAGTTACGGCTGGGCCTCCGGGGCCAACGTCCTGACTTTC.

The chain carries TRBV28 and TRBJ1-1, with no clear D. The CDR3 is 14 residues long. Germline lookup yields CDR1 MDHEN and CDR2 SYDVKM. V was trimmed by 6 bases and J by 4 bases, leaving 15 bases between them. This CDR3 reads CASSSDISSTEAFF. CDR3 coding DNA: TGTGCCAGCAGCTCAGACATTTCGAGCACTGAAGCTTTCTTT.

The rearrangement joins TRBV2 to TRBJ2-7; D is unresolved. CDR3 size: 12 residues. The V gene's germline CDR1 is SNHLY and CDR2 FYNNEI. V shed 3 bases and J shed 1 base, with 4 bases lying between them. CDR3 bases: TGTGCCAGCAGTGAGAGTTCCTACGAGCAGTACTTC. Translating it yields CASSESSYEQYF.

The genes are TRBV27 and TRBJ1-6; 10 bases are a match to TRBD1. The trim removed 5 bases at V and 7 bases at J, leaving 2 bases unmatched. CDR3 length equals 14 residues. Germline CDR1 MNHEY, CDR2 SMNVEV (reference sequence). Written as DNA, the CDR3 is TGTGCCAGCAGTCGACAGGGGGCCAATTCACCCCTCCACTTT. Translated, it gives CASSRQGANSPLHF.

CDR3 sequence: CASSFGEETQYF. Here the CDR3 DNA reads TGTGCCAGCAGCTTCGGAGAAGAGACCCAGTACTTC. The chain recombines TRBV7-2 with TRBJ2-5; D gene uncertain. The germline V gene encodes CDR1 SGHTA and CDR2 FQGNSA. V lost 3 bases and J lost 3, with 5 bases in between. The CDR3 sequence is 12 residues long. The full variable domain, its missing parts supplied by reference TRBV7-2 and TRBJ2-5, is GAGVSQSPSNKVTEKGKDVELRCDPISGHTALYWYRQSLGQGLEFLIYFQGNSAPDKSGLPSDRFSAERTGGSVSTLTIQRTQQEDSAVYLCASSFGEETQYFGPGTRLLVL.

The genes are TRBV13 and TRBJ1-3, with D maybe TRBD1 (6 bases). The V and J ends lost 2 bases and 7 bases respectively, with 12 bases between them. Germline V gene data show CDR1 as PRHDT and CDR2 as FYEKMQ (reference sequence). This CDR3 region has 14 residues. The CDR3 DNA is TGTGCCAGCAGCTTATCAGGGGTGGCGAACACCATATATTTT. Its translation: CASSLSGVANTIYF.

The chain employs TRBV6-2 or TRBV6-3 and TRBJ2-7; TRBD2 is a possible D gene (6 bases). The ends were cut back, 2 bases at V and 2 bases at J, with 13 bases in the middle. Per germline, CDR1 MNHEY and CDR2 SVGEGT. The CDR3 extends over 15 amino acids. CDR3 bases: TGTGCCAGCAGTTACGACGGAGGGGCGACCTACGAGCAGTACGTC. This gives the protein CASSYDGGATYEQYV.

The chain links TRBV7-9 to TRBJ2-3; TRBD1 aligns across 7 bases. Germline lookup yields CDR1 SEHNR and CDR2 FQNEAQ (reference sequence). There are 14 residues in the CDR3. Trimming cost V 4 bases and J 3 bases; bases outside gene matches: 4. DNA for the CDR3: TGTGCCAGCAGCTCAGACAGGGTGACAGATACGCAGTATTTT. Protein sequence: CASSSDRVTDTQYF. The whole variable domain, remainder taken from reference TRBV7-9 and TRBJ2-3, is DTGVSQNPRHKITKRGQNVTFRCDPISEHNRLYWYRQTLGQGPEFLTYFQNEAQLEKSRLLSDRFSAERPKGSFSTLEIQRTEQGDSAMYLCASSSDRVTDTQYFGPGTRLTVL.

The J gene is TRBJ2-1, the V gene TRBV14, with TRBD2 identical over 7 bases. The junction had 8 bases not matched to a gene; V was cut back by 1 base and J by 8 bases. This CDR3 is built from 15 residues. Germline V lookup: CDR1 SGHDN, CDR2 FVKESK. The CDR3: CASSQVRGSRDEQFF. The CDR3 DNA follows: TGTGCCAGCAGCCAAGTCCGCGGGAGTAGGGATGAGCAGTTCTTC.

The chain carries TRBV6-2 or TRBV6-3 and TRBJ2-1; 9 bases align to TRBD2. Germline V gene lookup returns CDR1 MNHEY and CDR2 SVGEGT. The CDR3 runs 14 residues. J was trimmed by 4 bases and V by 5 bases; bases with no gene match: 3. CDR3 amino acids: CASSLAGIYNEQFF. The CDR3 coding sequence is TGTGCCAGCAGTCTAGCGGGGATTTACAATGAGCAGTTCTTC.

DNA of the CDR3: TGTGCCAGTAGTATCGCGGCAGGGGAGTCTTTCTTT. Protein sequence: CASSIAAGESFF. The chain employs TRBV19 and TRBJ1-1, with D possibly matching TRBD1 (6 bases). CDR3 size: 12 residues. Looked up from germline, CDR1 is LNHDA and CDR2 is SQIVND (reference sequence). V lost 3 bases and J 12 bases, leaving 14 bases between the germline ends.

The gene calls are TRBV5-1 and TRBJ2-1; TRBD2 agrees at 8 bases. The CDR3 has 15 residues. Losses at the gene ends were 4 bases for V and 8 bases for J; bases not matched to a gene: 11. In germline, CDR1 is SGHRS, CDR2 YFSETQ. Written as DNA, the CDR3 is TGCGCCAGCAGCCCGACCCTGACTAGCGTCGATGAGCAGTTCTTC. Encoded protein: CASSPTLTSVDEQFF.

The chain joins TRBV7-9 to TRBJ2-7, with 8 bases that match TRBD2. The junction had 14 bases not matched to a gene; V was cut back by 5 bases and J by 2 bases. The CDR3 consists of 17 residues. Germline V lookup: CDR1 SEHNR, CDR2 FQNEAQ (reference sequence). CDR3 coding DNA: TGTGCCAGCAGCCCCCGACGGGGGAGCGGGGGCCCCTACGAGCAGTACTTC. Its protein product is CASSPRRGSGGPYEQYF.

This clone was found a few times. CDR3 residues: CASSLSFSWGDSPLHF. The CDR3 DNA reads as TGTGCCAGCAGCTTATCCTTCTCTTGGGGAGATTCACCCCTCCACTTT. The chain uses TRBV11-2 and TRBJ1-6, with D uncertain. CDR1 is SGHAT and CDR2 is FQNNGV in the germline V gene. The CDR3 sequence is 16 residues long. Trimming cost V 2 bases and J 8 bases, with 16 bases left between them.

This clone was detected a few times. The rearrangement joins TRBV6-5 to TRBJ2-7, with D perhaps matching TRBD1 (6 bases). The V and J ends lost 6 bases and 2 bases respectively, with 11 bases between them. The CDR3 sequence is 13 residues long. Germline values: CDR1 MNHEY, CDR2 SVGAGI. CDR3 in DNA: TGTGCCAGCAGACAGGGCGGAACCTACGAGCAGTACTTC. Translation: CASRQGGTYEQYF.

The chain links TRBV6-2 or TRBV6-3 to TRBJ2-1; 10 nucleotides align to TRBD1. CDR1 and CDR2 from the germline V gene are MNHEY and SVGEGT. The CDR3 totals 15 residues. V was clipped by 6 bases and J by 9 bases; unmatched bases: 11. Here the CDR3 reads CASSQARQGAAEQFF. CDR3 coding DNA: TGTGCCAGCAGCCAAGCCCGACAGGGGGCGGCTGAGCAGTTCTTC.

The chain uses TRBV20-1 and TRBJ2-3; TRBD2 aligns across 10 bases. V lost 3 bases and J lost 0; bases outside the gene matches: 9. The CDR3 sequence is 17 residues long. Germline CDR1 is DFQATT and CDR2 is SNEGSKA (reference sequence). In DNA, the CDR3 is TGCAGTGCTAGTGGTCTAGCGGGGGCCCGTAGCACAGATACGCAGTATTTT. Its protein is CSASGLAGARSTDTQYF.

The V gene is TRBV28, the J gene TRBJ2-2; possible D gene TRBD1, 6 bases. V was clipped by 7 bases and J by 4 bases, with 19 bases between them. The germline V gene encodes CDR1 MDHEN and CDR2 SYDVKM. This CDR3 contains 16 residues. The CDR3 DNA sequence: TGTGCCAGCACCGAGATCAGGGGAATTGGCACCGGGGAGCTGTTTTTT. It translates to CASTEIRGIGTGELFF.

The V gene is TRBV21-1, the J gene TRBJ2-1; TRBD2, the table's D call, lacks a check against the DNA. TRBV21-1 is noted as a pseudogene. The CDR3 runs 14 residues. CDR3 coding DNA: TGTGCCAGCAGGGCGGGAGGGCCCTACAATGAGCAGTTCTTC. This translates into CASRAGGPYNEQFF.

The rearrangement links TRBV24-1 to TRBJ2-5; no firm D call. CDR1 and CDR2 from the germline V gene are KGHDR and SFDVKD. Trimming took off 0 bases at V and 2 bases at J, with 6 bases between the two ends. This CDR3 has 14 residues. This CDR3 is CATSDLDSQETQYF. CDR3 DNA sequence: TGTGCCACCAGTGATTTGGACTCTCAAGAGACCCAGTACTTC.

V usage is TRBV7-9 and J usage is TRBJ2-7, with 7 bases that match TRBD1. The CDR3 length is 13 residues. CDR1 is SEHNR and CDR2 is FQNEAQ in the germline V gene (reference sequence). V lost 1 base to trimming and J lost 5 bases; unmatched junction nucleotides: 2. For the CDR3, the DNA is TGTGCCAGCAGCTTAGGGGACAGCGACGAGCAGTACTTC. Its translation is CASSLGDSDEQYF.